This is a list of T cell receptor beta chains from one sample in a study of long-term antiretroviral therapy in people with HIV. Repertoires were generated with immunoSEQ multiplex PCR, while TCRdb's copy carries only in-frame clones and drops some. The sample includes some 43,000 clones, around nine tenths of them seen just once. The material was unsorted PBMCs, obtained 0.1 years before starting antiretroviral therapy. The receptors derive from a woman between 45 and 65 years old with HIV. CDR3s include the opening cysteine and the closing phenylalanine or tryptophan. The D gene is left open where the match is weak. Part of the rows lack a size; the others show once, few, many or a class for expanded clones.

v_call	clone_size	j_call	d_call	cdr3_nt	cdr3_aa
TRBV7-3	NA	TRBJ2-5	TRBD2	TGTGCCAGCAGCTTAGGGACTAGCGGGGGGGCCGAGGAGACCCAGTACTTC	CASSLGTSGGAEETQYF
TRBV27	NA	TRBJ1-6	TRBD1	TGTGCCAGCAGAGAGACAGGGAGCTCCTATAATTCACCCCTCCACTTT	CASRETGSSYNSPLHF
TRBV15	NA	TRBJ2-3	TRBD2	TGTGCCACCAGAAAAGGTCGACGGGGGAGGGACACAGATACGCAGTATTTT	CATRKGRRGRDTDTQYF
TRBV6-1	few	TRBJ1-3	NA	TGTGCCAGCAGTATTCAGGGTTCTGGAAACACCATATATTTT	CASSIQGSGNTIYF
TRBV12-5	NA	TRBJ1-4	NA	TGTGCTAGTGGTAGGGCGGCCGAGGAAAAACTGTTTTTT	CASGRAAEEKLFF
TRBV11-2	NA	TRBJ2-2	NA	TGTGCCAGCAGCTTATCGGCTAGCACCGGGGAGCTGTTTTTT	CASSLSASTGELFF
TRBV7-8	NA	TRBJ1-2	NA	TGTGCCAGCAGCTCCTTTTCCGGGGAGGGCTACACCTTC	CASSSFSGEGYTF
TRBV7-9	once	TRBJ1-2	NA	TGTGCCAGCAGCCAAATTGACGCTGACAGCTATGGCTACACCTTC	CASSQIDADSYGYTF
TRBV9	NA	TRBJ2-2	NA	TGTGCCAGCAGCGTGTCCCCCTTCCCCGACACCGGGGAGCTGTTTTTT	CASSVSPFPDTGELFF
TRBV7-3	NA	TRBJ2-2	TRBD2	TGTGCCAGCAGCCTAATAGCGGGGTTAGGCGGGGAGCTGTTTTTT	CASSLIAGLGGELFF
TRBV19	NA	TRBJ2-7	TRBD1	TGTGCCAGTAGGTCCGACAGGGGCTACGAGCAGTACTTC	CASRSDRGYEQYF
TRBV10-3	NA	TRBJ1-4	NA	TGTGCCATCAGTGAGTCTGGGGATGAAAAACTGTTTTTT	CAISESGDEKLFF
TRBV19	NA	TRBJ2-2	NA	TGTGCCAGCAGACAGCAATCCACCGGGGAGCTGTTTTTT	CASRQQSTGELFF
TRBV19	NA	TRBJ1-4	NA	TGTGCCAGTAGTCTCCGTACTCCGAAGATTGCAACTAATGAAAAACTGTTTTTT	CASSLRTPKIATNEKLFF
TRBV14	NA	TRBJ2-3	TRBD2	TGTGCCAGCAGCCAAGAACTAGCGGGGGGAGGTGGCACAGATACGCAGTATTTT	CASSQELAGGGGTDTQYF
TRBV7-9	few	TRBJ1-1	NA	TGTGCCAGCAGCCATAACGACAGGTTTGGCACTGAAGCTTTCTTT	CASSHNDRFGTEAFF
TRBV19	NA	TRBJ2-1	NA	TGTGCCAGTAGTACCTCTGGATTTCCTAGCTCCTACAATGAGCAGTTCTTC	CASSTSGFPSSYNEQFF
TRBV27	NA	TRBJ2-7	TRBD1	TGTGCCAGCTCCGGGACAGGGGTCCACGAGCAGTACTTC	CASSGTGVHEQYF
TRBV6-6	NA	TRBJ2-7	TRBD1	TGTGCCAGCAGTCGTCGGGACAGGGCCTACGAGCAGTACTTC	CASSRRDRAYEQYF
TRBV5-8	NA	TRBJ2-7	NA	TGTGCCAGCAGCCCGGGGCCGACAACTACCTACGAGCAGTACTTC	CASSPGPTTTYEQYF
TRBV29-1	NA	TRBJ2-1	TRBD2	TGCAGCGCCGCAGCGGGGGGGAGTGAGCAGTTCTTC	CSAAAGGSEQFF
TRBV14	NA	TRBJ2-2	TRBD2	TGTGCCAGCAGCCAGCTTAGCGGGGGGGCCATCGGGGAGCTGTTTTTT	CASSQLSGGAIGELFF
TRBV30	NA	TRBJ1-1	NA	TGTGCCTGGAAATTTTTCCAGCTGAACACTGAAGCTTTCTTT	CAWKFFQLNTEAFF
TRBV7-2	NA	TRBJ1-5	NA	TGTGCCAGCAGCCTATGGACGGGGAATCAGCCCCAGCATTTT	CASSLWTGNQPQHF
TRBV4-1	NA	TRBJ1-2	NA	TGCGCCAGCAGCCAAACAGGGCTTACTAACTATGGCTACACCTTC	CASSQTGLTNYGYTF
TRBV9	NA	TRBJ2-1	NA	TGTGCCAGCAGCGTGAGGACTTCCCTGATTAATGAGCAGTTCTTC	CASSVRTSLINEQFF
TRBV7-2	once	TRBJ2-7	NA	TGTGCCAGCAGTTCCGGGGACGTCCGCTCCTACGAGCAGTACTTC	CASSSGDVRSYEQYF
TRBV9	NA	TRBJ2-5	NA	TGTGCCAGCAGCGTAGCAGCGTGGCAAGAGACCCAGTACTTC	CASSVAAWQETQYF
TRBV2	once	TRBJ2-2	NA	TGTGCCAGCAGTGAAAGGGGATTGTACACCGGGGAGCTGTTTTTT	CASSERGLYTGELFF
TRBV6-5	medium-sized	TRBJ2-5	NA	TGTGCCAGCAGTTACGGGGGATGGGGTCAAGAGACCCAGTACTTC	CASSYGGWGQETQYF
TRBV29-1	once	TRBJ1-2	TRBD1	TGCAGCGTCCCTACCCGGGACAGAAATTATGGCTACACCTTC	CSVPTRDRNYGYTF
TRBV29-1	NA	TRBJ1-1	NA	TGCAGCGTTGCAGGGCAGATGAACACTGAAGCTTTCTTT	CSVAGQMNTEAFF
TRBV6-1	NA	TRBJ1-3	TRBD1	TGTGCCAGCAGTGAAGCGGCGGGACAGGGAAGAAACACCATATATTTT	CASSEAAGQGRNTIYF
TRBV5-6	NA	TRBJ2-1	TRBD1	TGTGCCAGCAGCTTGGAACAGGGGGCTTCCTACAATGAGCAGTTCTTC	CASSLEQGASYNEQFF
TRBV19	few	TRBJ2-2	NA	TGTGCCAGTAGTATTAACACCGGGGAGCTGTTTTTT	CASSINTGELFF
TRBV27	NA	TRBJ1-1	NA	TGTGCCAGCAGTTTAGGTAGACTGAACACTGAAGCTTTCTTT	CASSLGRLNTEAFF
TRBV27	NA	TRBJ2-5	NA	TGTGCCAGCAGTTTCCGCAGGGGCGAGACCCAGTACTTC	CASSFRRGETQYF
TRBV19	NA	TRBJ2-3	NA	TGTGCCAGTAGCGGGACGGCCGATAGATTCACAGATACGCAGTATTTT	CASSGTADRFTDTQYF
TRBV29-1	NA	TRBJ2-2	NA	TGCAGCGTAGGCAGGACGGGGAGCAGCACCGGGGAGCTGTTTTTT	CSVGRTGSSTGELFF